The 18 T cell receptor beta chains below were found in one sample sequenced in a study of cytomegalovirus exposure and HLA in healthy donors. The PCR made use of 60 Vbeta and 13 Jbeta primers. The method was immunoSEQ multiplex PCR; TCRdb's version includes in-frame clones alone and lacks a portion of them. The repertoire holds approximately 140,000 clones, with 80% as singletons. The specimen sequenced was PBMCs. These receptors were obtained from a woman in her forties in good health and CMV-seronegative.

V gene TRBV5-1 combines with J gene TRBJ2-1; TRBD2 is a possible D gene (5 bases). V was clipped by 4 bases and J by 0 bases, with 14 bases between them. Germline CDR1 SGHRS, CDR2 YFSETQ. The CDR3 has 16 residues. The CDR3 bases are TGCGCCAGCAGCCCGGGCGGGTCGAACTCCTACAATGAGCAGTTCTTC. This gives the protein CASSPGGSNSYNEQFF. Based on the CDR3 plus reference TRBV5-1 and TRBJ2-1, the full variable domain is KAGVTQTPRYLIKTRGQQVTLSCSPISGHRSVSWYQQTPGQGLQFLFEYFSETQRNKGNFPGRFSGRQFSNSRSEMNVSTLELGDSALYLCASSPGGSNSYNEQFFGPGTRLTVL.

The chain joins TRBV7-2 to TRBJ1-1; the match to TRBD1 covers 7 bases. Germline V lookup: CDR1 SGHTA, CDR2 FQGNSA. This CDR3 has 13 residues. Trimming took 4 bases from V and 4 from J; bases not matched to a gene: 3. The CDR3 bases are TGTGCCAGCAGCTGGGACAGAGGCACTGAAGCTTTCTTT. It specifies CASSWDRGTEAFF.

The CDR3 region is CASSEGQGSSYEQYF. In nucleotides, the CDR3 is TGTGCCAGCAGTGAAGGACAGGGAAGCTCCTACGAGCAGTACTTC. The rearrangement links TRBV6-1 to TRBJ2-7; TRBD1 matches at 7 bases. Trimming at V came to 1 base and at J to 0 bases, leaving 3 bases not matched to a gene. Germline CDR1 MNHNS, CDR2 SASEGT. CDR3 size: 15 residues.

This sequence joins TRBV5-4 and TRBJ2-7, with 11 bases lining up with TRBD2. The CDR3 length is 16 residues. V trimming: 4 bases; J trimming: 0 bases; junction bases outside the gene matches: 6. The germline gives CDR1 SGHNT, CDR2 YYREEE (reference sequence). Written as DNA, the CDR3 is TGTGCCAGCAGCCCGGGGACTAGCGGAAGCTCCTACGAGCAGTACTTC. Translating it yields CASSPGTSGSSYEQYF.

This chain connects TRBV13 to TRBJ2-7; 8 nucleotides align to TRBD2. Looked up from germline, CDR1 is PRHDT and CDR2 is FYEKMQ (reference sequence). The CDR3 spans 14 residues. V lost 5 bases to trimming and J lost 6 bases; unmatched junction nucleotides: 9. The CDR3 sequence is CASSSRREGREQYF. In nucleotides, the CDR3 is TGTGCCAGCAGCAGCCGACGGGAGGGGCGCGAGCAGTACTTC.

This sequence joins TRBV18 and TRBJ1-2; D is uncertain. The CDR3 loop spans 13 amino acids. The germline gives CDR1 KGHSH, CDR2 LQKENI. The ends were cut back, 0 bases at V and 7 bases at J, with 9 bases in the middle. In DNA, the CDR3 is TGTGCCAGCTCACCACCGGTGGGCCGTGGCTACACCTTC. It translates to CASSPPVGRGYTF.

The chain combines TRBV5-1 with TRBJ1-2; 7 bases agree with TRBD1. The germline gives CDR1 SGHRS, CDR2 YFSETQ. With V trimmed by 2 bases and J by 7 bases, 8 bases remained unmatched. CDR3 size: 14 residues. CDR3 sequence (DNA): TGCGCCAGCAGCTTAGACAGGGATTTTGGTGGCTACACCTTC. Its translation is CASSLDRDFGGYTF.

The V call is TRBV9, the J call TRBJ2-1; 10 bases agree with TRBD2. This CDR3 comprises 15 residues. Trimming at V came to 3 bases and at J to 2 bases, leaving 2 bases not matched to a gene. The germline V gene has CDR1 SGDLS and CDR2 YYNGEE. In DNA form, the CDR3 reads TGTGCCAGCAGCGGTAGCGGGGGGACCTACAATGAGCAGTTCTTC. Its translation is CASSGSGGTYNEQFF. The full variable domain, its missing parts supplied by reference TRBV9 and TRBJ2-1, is DSGVTQTPKHLITATGQRVTLRCSPRSGDLSVYWYQQSLDQGLQFLIQYYNGEERAKGNILERFSAQQFPDLHSELNLSSLELGDSALYFCASSGSGGTYNEQFFGPGTRLTVL.

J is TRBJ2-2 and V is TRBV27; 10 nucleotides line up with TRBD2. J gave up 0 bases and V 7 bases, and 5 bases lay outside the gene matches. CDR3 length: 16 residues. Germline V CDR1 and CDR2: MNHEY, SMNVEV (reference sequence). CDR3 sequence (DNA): TGTGCCAGCACCTGGACTAGCGGAACGAACACCGGGGAGCTGTTTTTT. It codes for CASTWTSGTNTGELFF.

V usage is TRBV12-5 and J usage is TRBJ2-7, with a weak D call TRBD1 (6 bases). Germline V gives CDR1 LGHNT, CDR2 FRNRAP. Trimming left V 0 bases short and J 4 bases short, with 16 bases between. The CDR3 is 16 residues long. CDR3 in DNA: TGTGCTAGTGGTTTGGTACTCGGGGACACAGCTTACGAGCAGTACTTC. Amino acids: CASGLVLGDTAYEQYF.

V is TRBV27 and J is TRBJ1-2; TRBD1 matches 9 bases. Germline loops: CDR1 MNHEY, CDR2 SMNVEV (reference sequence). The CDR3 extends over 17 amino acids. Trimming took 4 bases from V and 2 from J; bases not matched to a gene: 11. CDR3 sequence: CASSYSTGTGLNYGYTF. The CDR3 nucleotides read TGTGCCAGCAGTTACTCCACCGGGACAGGGCTGAACTATGGCTACACCTTC.

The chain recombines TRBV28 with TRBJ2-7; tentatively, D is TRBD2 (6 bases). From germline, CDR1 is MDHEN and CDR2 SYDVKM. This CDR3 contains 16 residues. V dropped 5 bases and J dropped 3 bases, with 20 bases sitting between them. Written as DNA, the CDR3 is TGTGCCAGCAGTCCCCCGAGTGGGGGAGGACGCTACGAGCAGTACTTC. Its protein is CASSPPSGGGRYEQYF.

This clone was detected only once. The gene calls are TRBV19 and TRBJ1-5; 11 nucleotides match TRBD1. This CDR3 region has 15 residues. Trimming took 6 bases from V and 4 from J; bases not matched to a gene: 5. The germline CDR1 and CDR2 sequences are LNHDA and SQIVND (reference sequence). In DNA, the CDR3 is TGTGCCAGTAGGGGGGGGGACAGGGGGAATCAGCCCCAGCATTTT. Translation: CASRGGDRGNQPQHF.

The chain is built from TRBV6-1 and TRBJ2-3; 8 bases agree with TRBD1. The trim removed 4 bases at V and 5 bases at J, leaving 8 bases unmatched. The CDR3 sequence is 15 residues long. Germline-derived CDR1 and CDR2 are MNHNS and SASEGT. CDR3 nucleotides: TGTGCCAGCAGTGCTCGACAGGGGCGGGGAGATACGCAGTATTTT. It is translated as CASSARQGRGDTQYF.

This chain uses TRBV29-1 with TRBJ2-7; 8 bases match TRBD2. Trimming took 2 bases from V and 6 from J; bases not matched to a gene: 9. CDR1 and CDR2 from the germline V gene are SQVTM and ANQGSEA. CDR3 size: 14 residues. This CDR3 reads CSVELGGLVAEQYF. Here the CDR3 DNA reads TGCAGCGTTGAACTGGGGGGACTAGTAGCCGAGCAGTACTTC.

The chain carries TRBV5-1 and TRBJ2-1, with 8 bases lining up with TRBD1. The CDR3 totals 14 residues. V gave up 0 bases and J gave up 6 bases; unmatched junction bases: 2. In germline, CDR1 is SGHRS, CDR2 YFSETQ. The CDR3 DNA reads TGCGCCAGCAGCTTGGGGGACAGGTTCAATGAGCAGTTCTTC. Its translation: CASSLGDRFNEQFF.

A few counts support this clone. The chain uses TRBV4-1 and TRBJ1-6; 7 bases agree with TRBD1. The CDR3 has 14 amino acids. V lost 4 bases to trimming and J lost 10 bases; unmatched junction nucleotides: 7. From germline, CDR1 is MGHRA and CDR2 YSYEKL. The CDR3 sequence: CASSPRDSSSPLHF. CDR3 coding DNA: TGCGCCAGCAGCCCTCGGGACAGTTCCTCACCCCTCCACTTT.

The CDR3 nucleotides are TGCGCCAGCAGCTCGAGAGCCGGGGAGCTGTTTTTT. Encoded protein: CASSSRAGELFF. The V gene is TRBV5-1, the J gene TRBJ2-2; unclear D gene. CDR3 length: 12 residues. Germline assignment: CDR1 SGHRS and CDR2 YFSETQ. Trimming left V 3 bases short and J 6 bases short, with 6 bases between.